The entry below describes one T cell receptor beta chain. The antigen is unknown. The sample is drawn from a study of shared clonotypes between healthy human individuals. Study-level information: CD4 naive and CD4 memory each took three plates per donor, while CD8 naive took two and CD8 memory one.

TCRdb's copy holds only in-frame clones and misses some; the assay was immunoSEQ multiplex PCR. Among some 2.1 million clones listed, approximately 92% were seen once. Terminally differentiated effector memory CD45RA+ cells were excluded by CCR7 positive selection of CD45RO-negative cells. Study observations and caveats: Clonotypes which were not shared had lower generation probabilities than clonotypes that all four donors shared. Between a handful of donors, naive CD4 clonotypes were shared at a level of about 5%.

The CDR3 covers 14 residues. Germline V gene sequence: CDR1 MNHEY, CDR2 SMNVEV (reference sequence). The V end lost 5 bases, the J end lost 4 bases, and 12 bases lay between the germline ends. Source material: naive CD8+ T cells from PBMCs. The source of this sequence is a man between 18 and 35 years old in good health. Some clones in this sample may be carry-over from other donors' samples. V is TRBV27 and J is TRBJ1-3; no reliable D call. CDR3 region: CASSPGPIGNTIYF. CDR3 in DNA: TGTGCCAGCAGTCCTGGACCGATCGGAAACACCATATATTTT.